The rows below give T cell receptor beta chains drawn from one sample of a study of T-cell reconstitution after alpha-beta-depleted transplantation in children. TCRdb reanalysed the PCR reads using MiXCR and keeps one entry per CDR3 protein. The sample has 700,000 to 950,000 distinct CDR3 sequences, under 20% seen once. The sample in question was PBMCs, mostly from graft donor cells, obtained 360 days after TCRalphabeta/CD19-depleted stem cell transplant. The receptor source for this set is a male patient younger than 18 who had a stem cell transplant for acute lymphoblastic leukemia, so the T cells may come from the graft donor. The CDR3 runs from the conserved cysteine through the conserved F or W. The order of the fields is CDR3 protein, CDR3 DNA, J gene, D gene, clone size, CDR3 length, V gene. D genes are given only for firm matches. Only part of the rows carry a size: once, few, many, or a class if the clone is expanded.

CDR3: CASSLAAGAAKNIQYF
DNA: TGCGCCAGCAGCTTAGCAGCGGGGGCAGCCAAAAACATTCAGTACTTC
J: TRBJ2-4
D: TRBD2
size: -
length: 16
V: TRBV5-1

CDR3: CASSLGLRGPYYGYTF
DNA: TGTGCCAGCAGTTTGGGGTTGAGGGGGCCTTACTATGGCTACACCTTC
J: TRBJ1-2
D: TRBD1
size: -
length: 16
V: TRBV12-3/TRBV12-4

CDR3: CANYSLGPYEQYF
DNA: TGTGCCAACTACAGTCTTGGTCCCTACGAGCAGTACTTC
J: TRBJ2-7
D: -
size: many
length: 13
V: TRBV12-3/TRBV12-4

CDR3: CASSLMGLYNEQFF
DNA: TGCGCCAGCAGCTTGATGGGACTCTACAATGAGCAGTTCTTC
J: TRBJ2-1
D: -
size: few
length: 14
V: TRBV5-1

CDR3: CSALFTFSTDTQYF
DNA: TGCAGTGCTTTATTCACCTTTAGCACAGATACGCAGTATTTT
J: TRBJ2-3
D: -
size: -
length: 14
V: TRBV20-1

CDR3: CASSYRGGGATSGANVLTF
DNA: TGTGCCAGCAGTTATAGAGGTGGGGGCGCCACCTCTGGGGCCAACGTCCTGACTTTC
J: TRBJ2-6
D: -
size: -
length: 19
V: TRBV12-3/TRBV12-4

CDR3: CASSLKARSYTDTQYF
DNA: TGTGCCAGCAGCTTAAAAGCCAGAAGTTATACAGATACGCAGTATTTT
J: TRBJ2-3
D: -
size: few
length: 16
V: TRBV7-3

CDR3: CASSRKGLADYEQYF
DNA: TGTGCCAGCAGCCGCAAGGGACTAGCGGACTACGAGCAGTACTTC
J: TRBJ2-7
D: TRBD2
size: few
length: 15
V: TRBV4-2

CDR3: CASTSSRDSFLYF
DNA: TGTGCCAGCACTAGTTCCAGGGACTCCTTCTTATACTTC
J: TRBJ2-7
D: -
size: -
length: 13
V: TRBV11-2

CDR3: CASSLVVAGGTEAFF
DNA: TGTGCCAGCAGCTTAGTGGTGGCAGGCGGCACTGAAGCTTTCTTT
J: TRBJ1-1
D: -
size: -
length: 15
V: TRBV7-6

CDR3: CASSPTVASYNEQLF
DNA: TGTGCCAGCAGCCCTACCGTTGCCTCCTACAATGAGCAGTTATTC
J: TRBJ2-1
D: -
size: -
length: 15
V: TRBV11-2

CDR3: CSAPSLQRETYEQYF
DNA: TGCAGTGCTCCATCCCTCCAGCGGGAGACCTACGAGCAGTACTTC
J: TRBJ2-7
D: TRBD2
size: -
length: 15
V: TRBV20-1

CDR3: CAPHTPYGYTF
DNA: TGTGCCCCTCATACACCTTATGGCTACACCTTC
J: TRBJ1-2
D: -
size: -
length: 11
V: TRBV7-9

CDR3: CATSTHDRGSYNEQFF
DNA: TGTGCCACCAGCACCCATGACAGGGGATCCTACAATGAGCAGTTCTTC
J: TRBJ2-1
D: TRBD1
size: -
length: 16
V: TRBV15

CDR3: CASSEQGNSYEQYF
DNA: TGTGCCAGCAGCGAACAGGGGAACTCCTACGAGCAGTACTTC
J: TRBJ2-7
D: TRBD1
size: many
length: 14
V: TRBV6-1

CDR3: CASSYPQGSGANVLTF
DNA: TGTGCCAGCAGTTACCCGCAGGGTTCAGGGGCCAACGTCCTGACTTTC
J: TRBJ2-6
D: -
size: -
length: 16
V: TRBV6-5

CDR3: CASSLAWQPSYEQYF
DNA: TGTGCCAGCAGCTTAGCGTGGCAGCCCTCCTACGAGCAGTACTTC
J: TRBJ2-7
D: -
size: many
length: 15
V: TRBV7-6

CDR3: CASIILGRSYNEQFF
DNA: TGTGCCAGCATTATACTTGGCCGGTCCTACAATGAGCAGTTCTTC
J: TRBJ2-1
D: -
size: many
length: 15
V: TRBV12-3/TRBV12-4

CDR3: CASSRGGLAGEETQYF
DNA: TGCGCCAGCAGCCGGGGCGGACTAGCGGGAGAAGAGACCCAGTACTTC
J: TRBJ2-5
D: TRBD2
size: -
length: 16
V: TRBV5-1

CDR3: CASSPDWVGHPAYEQYF
DNA: TGTGCCAGCAGCCCGGATTGGGTGGGTCACCCAGCCTACGAGCAGTACTTC
J: TRBJ2-7
D: -
size: few
length: 17
V: TRBV7-9

CDR3: CASTPSSTSGPDTQYF
DNA: TGCGCCAGCACGCCCTCCTCGACTAGCGGGCCAGATACGCAGTATTTT
J: TRBJ2-3
D: TRBD2
size: -
length: 16
V: TRBV5-1

CDR3: CAISEPAKPNNEQFF
DNA: TGTGCCATCAGTGAGCCAGCGAAGCCCAACAATGAGCAGTTCTTC
J: TRBJ2-1
D: -
size: few
length: 15
V: TRBV10-3

CDR3: CASSSGQGHGRVQFF
DNA: TGTGCCAGCAGCTCGGGACAGGGTCACGGCAGGGTGCAGTTCTTC
J: TRBJ2-1
D: TRBD1
size: -
length: 15
V: TRBV11-2

CDR3: CASSHIGTSDLHEQYF
DNA: TGCGCCAGCAGCCACATTGGTACTAGCGACCTCCACGAGCAGTACTTC
J: TRBJ2-7
D: TRBD2
size: -
length: 16
V: TRBV4-1

CDR3: CASSLATGTATQETQYF
DNA: TGTGCCAGCAGCTTAGCGACGGGGACAGCGACTCAAGAGACCCAGTACTTC
J: TRBJ2-5
D: TRBD1
size: few
length: 17
V: TRBV7-9

CDR3: CASSGTGTAYGYTF
DNA: TGTGCCAGCAGCGGGACCGGGACTGCCTATGGCTACACCTTC
J: TRBJ1-2
D: -
size: -
length: 14
V: TRBV5-6

CDR3: CATSDLGPRQSSGTDTQYF
DNA: TGTGCCACCAGTGATTTGGGTCCTAGACAGTCTTCGGGCACAGATACGCAGTATTTT
J: TRBJ2-3
D: -
size: few
length: 19
V: TRBV24-1

CDR3: CSVEPSGRYNEQFF
DNA: TGCAGCGTTGAGCCTAGCGGGCGCTACAATGAGCAGTTCTTC
J: TRBJ2-1
D: TRBD2
size: few
length: 14
V: TRBV29-1

CDR3: CSVESRLYAFF
DNA: TGCAGCGTTGAAAGTAGGCTTTACGCTTTCTTT
J: TRBJ1-1
D: -
size: -
length: 11
V: TRBV29-1

CDR3: CASSQHYATGNTIYF
DNA: TGCGCCAGCAGCCAACACTACGCTACTGGAAACACCATATATTTT
J: TRBJ1-3
D: -
size: -
length: 15
V: TRBV5-1

CDR3: CASSPDKPTDTQYF
DNA: TGTGCCAGCAGTCCGGACAAACCCACAGATACGCAGTATTTT
J: TRBJ2-3
D: -
size: many
length: 14
V: TRBV28

CDR3: CASSYRQGYSFYEQYF
DNA: TGTGCCAGCAGTTACCGACAGGGCTATTCCTTCTACGAGCAGTACTTC
J: TRBJ2-7
D: TRBD1
size: -
length: 16
V: TRBV6-5

CDR3: CSAIRVQNEQFF
DNA: TGCAGTGCTATCCGGGTACAGAATGAGCAGTTCTTC
J: TRBJ2-1
D: -
size: few
length: 12
V: TRBV20-1

CDR3: CGGTGRTGEQFF
DNA: TGCGGGGGGACAGGGAGGACAGGTGAGCAGTTCTTC
J: TRBJ2-1
D: TRBD1
size: -
length: 12
V: TRBV20-1

CDR3: CSVEDLDRGRSEQFF
DNA: TGCAGCGTTGAAGATCTCGACAGGGGAAGGAGTGAGCAGTTCTTC
J: TRBJ2-1
D: TRBD1
size: -
length: 15
V: TRBV29-1

CDR3: CASSGRFAKTQYF
DNA: TGTGCCAGCAGCGGGAGGTTCGCAAAGACCCAGTACTTC
J: TRBJ2-5
D: -
size: many
length: 13
V: TRBV3-1

CDR3: CASSQTRLNTDTQYF
DNA: TGTGCCAGCAGCCAAACACGGCTGAACACAGATACGCAGTATTTT
J: TRBJ2-3
D: -
size: -
length: 15
V: TRBV7-2

CDR3: CASSPERGGSYNEQFF
DNA: TGTGCCAGCTCACCCGAGCGGGGGGGCTCCTACAATGAGCAGTTCTTC
J: TRBJ2-1
D: TRBD2
size: few
length: 16
V: TRBV18

CDR3: CASSLEWDKNEKLFF
DNA: TGTGCCAGCAGTTTAGAATGGGACAAGAATGAAAAACTGTTTTTT
J: TRBJ1-4
D: -
size: -
length: 15
V: TRBV12-3/TRBV12-4

CDR3: CASGGGYPLYEQYF
DNA: TGTGCCAGCGGTGGGGGCTATCCACTCTACGAGCAGTACTTC
J: TRBJ2-7
D: -
size: few
length: 14
V: TRBV2

CDR3: CASSLGGISYEQYF
DNA: TGTGCCAGCAGCTTAGGGGGGATCTCCTACGAGCAGTACTTC
J: TRBJ2-7
D: -
size: many
length: 14
V: TRBV12-3/TRBV12-4

CDR3: CASSLWGRTGAFF
DNA: TGTGCCAGCAGTTTATGGGGACGGACAGGGGCCTTCTTC
J: TRBJ2-1
D: TRBD1
size: many
length: 13
V: TRBV12-3/TRBV12-4

CDR3: CATSDRTHYTF
DNA: TGTGCCACCAGTGATCGCACCCACTACACCTTC
J: TRBJ1-2
D: -
size: -
length: 11
V: TRBV24-1

CDR3: CAIKKRGYNEQFF
DNA: TGTGCCATAAAGAAGAGGGGATACAATGAGCAGTTCTTC
J: TRBJ2-1
D: -
size: -
length: 13
V: TRBV6-1

CDR3: CASSPGGRAGLAGGREQFF
DNA: TGTGCCAGCAGCCCGGGAGGGAGGGCGGGACTAGCGGGAGGACGTGAGCAGTTCTTC
J: TRBJ2-1
D: TRBD2
size: once
length: 19
V: TRBV7-6

CDR3: CASIMVGLGDNEQFF
DNA: TGTGCCAGCATCATGGTGGGACTAGGGGATAATGAGCAGTTCTTC
J: TRBJ2-1
D: TRBD2
size: -
length: 15
V: TRBV13